These 26 T cell receptor beta chains were all obtained from the same sample, sequenced in a study of cytomegalovirus exposure and HLA in healthy donors. It was with 60 Vbeta and 13 Jbeta primers that the PCR ran. Method: immunoSEQ multiplex PCR; TCRdb's copy keeps in-frame clones and lacks some. This repertoire shows 150,000 to 200,000 clones, less than 90% found once; its top ten account for 0.25% to 0.3%. Sequenced input: PBMCs. The receptors were sampled from a boy aged 10-17 years in good health and CMV-seronegative.

The chain links TRBV9 to TRBJ1-2; 8 positions match TRBD1. The V gene's germline CDR1 is SGDLS and CDR2 YYNGEE. V dropped 5 bases and J dropped 5; count of bases not matched to a gene: 5. The CDR3 consists of 13 residues. CDR3 residues: CASSGTGGYGYTF. CDR3 bases: TGTGCCAGCAGTGGTACAGGGGGATATGGCTACACCTTC.

The rearrangement joins TRBV30 to TRBJ1-1; D possibly corresponds to TRBD1 (6 bases). This CDR3 spans 12 amino acids. CDR1 is GTSNPN, CDR2 SVGIG, per germline (reference sequence). CDR3 sequence (DNA): TGTGCACTAGGACAGAAGGGTACTGAAGCTTTCTTT. Translated: CALGQKGTEAFF.

The J gene is TRBJ1-5, the V gene TRBV19; D unclear. The CDR3 consists of 12 residues. The ends were cut back, 2 bases at V and 6 bases at J, with 5 bases in the middle. Germline V lookup: CDR1 LNHDA, CDR2 SQIVND (reference sequence). This CDR3 is CASSIIGQPQHF. CDR3 coding DNA: TGTGCCAGTAGTATAATCGGTCAGCCCCAGCATTTT.

The chain combines TRBV2 with TRBJ1-3, with a possible D match to TRBD1 (6 bases). Per germline, CDR1 SNHLY and CDR2 FYNNEI. The length of the CDR3 is 18 residues. V lost 1 base and J 4 bases, leaving 20 bases between the germline ends. CDR3 in DNA: TGTGCCAGCAGTGAAGTGGGTATGTGGACAGTTTTAGGAAACACCATATATTTT. This sequence encodes CASSEVGMWTVLGNTIYF.

CDR3 region: CASSLGLLNTGELFF. CDR3 bases: TGTGCCAGCAGCTTGGGACTACTGAACACCGGGGAGCTGTTTTTT. The rearrangement uses TRBV5-8 and TRBJ2-2; weak D call: TRBD2 (5 bases). The V and J ends lost 0 bases and 1 base respectively, with 7 bases between them. The CDR3 has 15 amino acids. Germline CDR1 is SGHTS and CDR2 is YDEGEE.

This chain links TRBV6-1 with TRBJ2-7; 10 bases agree with TRBD1. CDR3 length equals 14 residues. V trimming: 3 bases; J trimming: 2 bases; junction bases outside the gene matches: 1. Germline CDR1 is MNHNS and CDR2 is SASEGT. CDR3 amino acids: CASSEGTGAYEQYF. The CDR3 nucleotides read TGTGCCAGCAGTGAGGGGACAGGGGCCTACGAGCAGTACTTC.

A single count supports this clone. The chain uses TRBV5-1 and TRBJ1-6; 10 nucleotides match TRBD1. With 4 bases clipped from V and 8 bases from J, the junction kept 3 bases outside the gene matches. The CDR3 is made up of 14 amino acids. In germline, CDR1 is SGHRS, CDR2 YFSETQ. CDR3 DNA: TGCGCCAGCAGCGCTGACAGGGGGCATTCACCCCTCCACTTT. The encoded protein is CASSADRGHSPLHF.

V and J are TRBV19 and TRBJ2-1; D possibly corresponds to TRBD2 (5 bases). V was clipped by 5 bases and J by 7 bases, with 12 bases between them. The germline gives CDR1 LNHDA, CDR2 SQIVND (reference sequence). This CDR3 region has 13 residues. The CDR3 protein is CASSPMDWNEQFF. CDR3 coding DNA: TGTGCCAGTAGTCCGATGGACTGGAATGAGCAGTTCTTC.

The chain has TRBV5-1 and TRBJ2-2; tentatively, D is TRBD1 (5 bases). Germline loops: CDR1 SGHRS, CDR2 YFSETQ. V dropped 5 bases and J dropped 7 bases, with 15 bases sitting between them. The CDR3 is 14 residues long. CDR3: CASRPDPGNGELFF. The CDR3 DNA sequence: TGCGCCAGCAGACCCGACCCAGGGAACGGGGAGCTGTTTTTT. The full variable domain, with the rest looked up from reference TRBV5-1 and TRBJ2-2, is KAGVTQTPRYLIKTRGQQVTLSCSPISGHRSVSWYQQTPGQGLQFLFEYFSETQRNKGNFPGRFSGRQFSNSRSEMNVSTLELGDSALYLCASRPDPGNGELFFGEGSRLTVL.

The chain combines TRBV6-6 with TRBJ1-5; the match to TRBD1 covers 10 bases. The germline gives CDR1 MNHNY, CDR2 SVGAGI (reference sequence). This CDR3 is 16 amino acids long. Germline trimming cut 6 bases from V and 5 bases from J; bases unmatched to any gene: 10. CDR3 sequence (DNA): TGTGCCAGCAGGACTCGGGACAGGGGTTTGCATCAGCCCCAGCATTTT. Translating gives CASRTRDRGLHQPQHF.

The rearrangement joins TRBV12-5 to TRBJ2-3; D uncertain. The CDR3 has 18 amino acids. Deletions cut 0 bases from V and 4 bases from J, with 20 bases between. Germline-derived CDR1 and CDR2 are LGHNT and FRNRAP. The CDR3 is CASGLVPGNLILADTQYF. In DNA, the CDR3 is TGTGCTAGTGGTTTGGTACCAGGTAATTTGATACTCGCAGATACGCAGTATTTT.

The chain is built from TRBV5-4 and TRBJ2-5, with no clear D. The CDR3 sequence is 14 residues long. The ends were cut back, 6 bases at V and 5 bases at J, with 17 bases in the middle. From germline, CDR1 is SGHNT and CDR2 YYREEE (reference sequence). The CDR3 nucleotides are TGTGCCAGCACCCCTTCTTCGGGTGTCGAGACCCAGTACTTC. It yields the protein CASTPSSGVETQYF.

The chain is built from TRBV5-6 and TRBJ2-7; D might be TRBD1 (5 bases). The CDR3 length is 14 residues. Germline V CDR1 and CDR2: SGHDT, YYEEEE. Trimming cost V 0 bases and J 0 bases, with 7 bases left between them. This CDR3 is CASSLGGGSYEQYF. In DNA, the CDR3 is TGTGCCAGCAGCTTGGGGGGCGGCTCCTACGAGCAGTACTTC.

The chain is built from TRBV30 and TRBJ1-5; D perhaps matches TRBD1 (5 bases). Germline-derived CDR1 and CDR2 are GTSNPN and SVGIG (reference sequence). The CDR3 has 14 amino acids. Between the trimmed V and J ends, which lost 1 base and 1 base, there was a span of 8 bases. The CDR3 DNA reads TGTGCCTGGAGTGAACAGGTGAGCAATCAGCCCCAGCATTTT. This encodes CAWSEQVSNQPQHF.

The chain combines TRBV7-6 with TRBJ2-1; weak D call: TRBD2 (5 bases). Per the germline V gene, CDR1 is SGHVS and CDR2 is FNYEAQ. CDR3 length equals 13 residues. The V end lost 5 bases, the J end lost 6 bases, and 11 bases lay between the germline ends. The DNA of the CDR3 is TGTGCCAGCAGCCTCGGAGGTGGCAATGAGCAGTTCTTC. Its translation is CASSLGGGNEQFF.

The rearrangement links TRBV5-4 to TRBJ2-7; 10 nucleotides agree with TRBD2. After removal of 2 bases from V and 0 bases from J, the junction contained 2 bases not matched to a gene. Germline V gene data show CDR1 as SGHNT and CDR2 as YYREEE (reference sequence). This CDR3 has 15 amino acids. Here the CDR3 reads CASSLGLAASYEQYF. The CDR3 DNA reads as TGTGCCAGCAGCTTAGGACTAGCGGCCTCCTACGAGCAGTACTTC. Full variable domain (outside the CDR3, taken from reference TRBV5-4 and TRBJ2-7): ETGVTQSPTHLIKTRGQQVTLRCSSQSGHNTVSWYQQALGQGPQFIFQYYREEENGRGNFPPRFSGLQFPNYSSELNVNALELDDSALYLCASSLGLAASYEQYFGPGTRLTVT.

V and J are TRBV6-1 and TRBJ2-1; 8 positions agree with TRBD2. With 4 bases clipped from V and 6 bases from J, the junction kept 8 bases outside the gene matches. The length of the CDR3 is 15 residues. CDR1 and CDR2 from the germline V gene are MNHNS and SASEGT. The CDR3 region is CASSVGLAGGNEQFF. CDR3 sequence (DNA): TGTGCCAGCAGTGTCGGACTAGCCGGTGGCAATGAGCAGTTCTTC.

The rearrangement links TRBV11-1 to TRBJ2-5; 8 bases agree with TRBD1. The germline V gene encodes CDR1 SGHAT and CDR2 FQDESV (reference sequence). This CDR3 is 15 amino acids long. V dropped 5 bases and J dropped 1; count of bases not matched to a gene: 6. CDR3 loop: CASSPGQVIQETQYF. The CDR3 nucleotides are TGTGCCAGCAGCCCGGGACAGGTGATCCAAGAGACCCAGTACTTC.

In its sample, this clone was seen once. J is TRBJ1-2 and V is TRBV27; D unclear. Germline V lookup: CDR1 MNHEY, CDR2 SMNVEV (reference sequence). CDR3 length: 13 residues. The ends were cut back, 3 bases at V and 5 bases at J, with 10 bases in the middle. The DNA for the CDR3 is TGTGCCAGCAGTTTGGGGAGACTTTATGGCTACACCTTC. This encodes CASSLGRLYGYTF.

The V and J genes are TRBV30 and TRBJ1-6; no definite D call. Germline V CDR1 and CDR2: GTSNPN, SVGIG (reference sequence). Trimming took off 2 bases at V and 0 bases at J, with 5 bases between the two ends. The CDR3 extends over 14 amino acids. CDR3 loop: CAWSPGSYNSPLHF. In DNA form, the CDR3 reads TGTGCCTGGAGTCCAGGCTCCTATAATTCACCCCTCCACTTT.

The J gene is TRBJ1-1, the V gene TRBV10-2, with 8 bases identical to TRBD1. The CDR3 is made up of 16 amino acids. V shed 0 bases and J 4 bases; nucleotides not matched to a gene: 7. Germline V CDR1 and CDR2: WSHSY, SAAADI. CDR3 DNA sequence: TGCGCCAGCAGTGAGTCCTTGACAGGGGCCCCCACTGAAGCTTTCTTT. Amino acids: CASSESLTGAPTEAFF.

The chain employs TRBV10-2 and TRBJ1-3; a possible D gene is TRBD1 (6 bases). The CDR3 is made up of 14 amino acids. Germline V lookup: CDR1 WSHSY, CDR2 SAAADI. Trimming left V 6 bases short and J 4 bases short, with 13 bases between. CDR3: CASRENRAGNTIYF. The CDR3 nucleotides are TGCGCCAGCAGAGAAAACAGGGCCGGAAACACCATATATTTT.

The chain joins TRBV6-5 to TRBJ2-3; 7 nucleotides match TRBD2. The length of the CDR3 is 16 residues. Germline V gene lookup returns CDR1 MNHEY and CDR2 SVGAGI. V was clipped by 0 bases and J by 4 bases; unmatched bases: 7. As DNA, the CDR3 is TGTGCCAGCAGTTACTCGCGGACTAGGGGTCCAGATACGCAGTATTTT. It codes for CASSYSRTRGPDTQYF.

This clone came up once. The J gene is TRBJ2-1, the V gene TRBV5-1, with 11 bases matching TRBD2. J lost 2 bases, V lost 4 bases, and 11 bases had no gene match. This CDR3 is 18 amino acids long. Germline V gene sequence: CDR1 SGHRS, CDR2 YFSETQ. CDR3 in DNA: TGCGCCAGCAGCGCGAGCCTAGCGGGGGGAGTCACCTACAATGAGCAGTTCTTC. This codes for CASSASLAGGVTYNEQFF. Complete variable domain (other parts from reference TRBV5-1 and TRBJ2-1): KAGVTQTPRYLIKTRGQQVTLSCSPISGHRSVSWYQQTPGQGLQFLFEYFSETQRNKGNFPGRFSGRQFSNSRSEMNVSTLELGDSALYLCASSASLAGGVTYNEQFFGPGTRLTVL.

This chain joins TRBV6-5 and TRBJ1-2, with D possibly TRBD1 on 5 matching bases. The CDR3 sequence is 13 residues long. Germline lookup yields CDR1 MNHEY and CDR2 SVGAGI. Deletions cut 9 bases from V and 4 bases from J, with 15 bases between. Written as DNA, the CDR3 is TGTGCCAGGCCTATAATGGGGCTCTATGGCTACACCTTC. As protein: CARPIMGLYGYTF.

This clone turned up a few times. The gene calls are TRBV2 and TRBJ2-7; D is undetermined. Germline CDR1 and CDR2: SNHLY and FYNNEI. The CDR3 length is 11 residues. V lost 6 bases, J lost 4 bases, and 7 bases lay in between. The CDR3 DNA is TGTGCCAGCAGCCTAGAATACGAGCAGTACTTC. Protein: CASSLEYEQYF.